The TCR beta chain described here comes from a study of blood T cell repertoires in COVID-19. Looking at the study overall: Acute and convalescent COVID-19 specimens originated in the United States, Italy and Spain. PBMCs, B-cell-depleted T cells, or T cells were the source of the cDNA or gDNA that made up the material.

Germline V gene data show CDR1 as SQVTM and CDR2 as ANQGSEA. The CDR3 spans 18 residues. Trimming cost V 6 bases and J 8 bases, with 31 bases left between them. In the authors' workflow: The assay estimated nucleated cells by amplifying reference gene primers. Only in-frame clones appear in the TCRdb table, and some are missing; sequencing was by immunoSEQ multiplex PCR. From that table come the V and J calls and clone size; the DNA was used to work out D and trimming. The table lists tens of thousands of clones, around 87% of them singletons. This TCR was sampled from a human donor with acute or convalescent COVID-19. The donor label of this sample is uncertain. This chain links TRBV29-1 with TRBJ1-4; a weak D match, TRBD1 (6 bases). The source material was peripheral blood. The chain's CDR3 is CSVRPTGPDIYDKEKLFF. The CDR3 bases are TGCAGCGTCCGTCCGACAGGCCCCGATATTTATGACAAGGAAAAACTGTTTTTT.